This is a list of T cell receptor beta chains from one sample in a study of CD8 T cells in Susac syndrome. TCRdb re-called the immunoSEQ multiplex PCR reads through MiXCR, storing one row per CDR3 protein. Of some 170,000 distinct CDR3 sequences listed, roughly 94% are singletons. Material for sequencing was CD4+ T cells from PBMCs. These receptors came from a human donor with multiple sclerosis. Each CDR3 is given with its conserved first and last residue. Each record gives: J gene, V gene, D gene, clone size, CDR3 protein, CDR3 DNA. D genes are given only for firm matches. Expanded clones get a size class; other rows say once, few or many, or leave the size out.

TRBJ1-5,TRBV30,NA,NA,CAWSIGESQPQHF,TGTGCCTGGAGTATTGGCGAGAGTCAGCCCCAGCATTTT
TRBJ2-3,TRBV4-2,NA,NA,CASSRASADTQYF,TGTGCCAGCAGTCGGGCCTCCGCAGATACGCAGTATTTT
TRBJ2-2,TRBV29-1,TRBD1,once,CSALQGASTGELFF,TGCAGCGCACTACAGGGGGCGAGCACCGGGGAGCTGTTTTTT
TRBJ2-1,TRBV6-2/TRBV6-3,TRBD2,NA,CASSGVAGDSYNEQFF,TGTGCCAGCAGTGGGGTAGCGGGAGATTCCTACAATGAGCAGTTCTTC
TRBJ2-5,TRBV9,TRBD2,once,CASSVGTGGLGRMETQYF,TGTGCCAGCAGCGTAGGGACGGGAGGACTCGGGAGGATGGAGACCCAGTACTTC
TRBJ2-2,TRBV7-2,NA,NA,CASSFARDGELFF,TGTGCCAGCAGCTTCGCGAGAGACGGGGAGCTGTTTTTT
TRBJ1-5,TRBV2,NA,once,CASSPGTPLLEPQHF,TGTGCCAGCAGCCCCGGGACACCGCTTCTGGAGCCCCAGCATTTT
TRBJ2-1,TRBV6-6,TRBD1,NA,CASSSHLQGVNEQFF,TGTGCCAGCAGTTCCCACCTACAGGGGGTGAATGAGCAGTTCTTC
TRBJ1-4,TRBV4-2,TRBD1,NA,CASARDRGGEEKLFF,TGTGCCAGCGCCCGGGACAGGGGAGGGGAGGAAAAACTGTTTTTT
TRBJ1-1,TRBV5-4,NA,NA,CASSLTRGGEAFF,TGTGCCAGCAGCTTGACACGGGGCGGTGAAGCTTTCTTT
TRBJ2-5,TRBV20-1,NA,NA,CSARPGPQETQYF,TGCAGTGCTAGACCGGGCCCCCAAGAGACCCAGTACTTC
TRBJ2-3,TRBV3-1,NA,NA,CASSQDSRDDTQYF,TGTGCCAGCAGCCAAGACTCCAGGGACGATACGCAGTATTTT
TRBJ2-1,TRBV19,NA,NA,CASSRGNNNEQFF,TGTGCCAGTAGTCGGGGGAACAACAATGAGCAGTTCTTC
TRBJ2-2,TRBV6-1,NA,NA,CASSAVRVAGELFF,TGTGCCAGCAGTGCCGTCAGGGTGGCCGGGGAGCTGTTTTTT
TRBJ2-2,TRBV9,NA,once,CASSPSQKAGELFF,TGTGCCAGCAGCCCCTCACAGAAAGCCGGGGAGCTGTTTTTT
TRBJ1-2,TRBV28,NA,NA,CASSLAGSYGYTF,TGTGCCAGCAGTTTGGCAGGATCCTATGGCTACACCTTC
TRBJ2-3,TRBV2,NA,NA,CASSEGRITDTQYF,TGTGCCAGCAGTGAAGGACGAATCACAGATACGCAGTATTTT
TRBJ2-7,TRBV5-4,NA,once,CASSLGRNEQYF,TGTGCCAGCAGCTTGGGTCGGAACGAGCAGTACTTC
TRBJ2-5,TRBV6-5,NA,NA,CASSSQDRAGTQYF,TGTGCCAGCAGTTCCCAAGACCGAGCGGGGACCCAGTACTTC
TRBJ2-2,TRBV9,NA,NA,CASSVSPRTTGELFF,TGTGCCAGCAGCGTATCTCCCCGGACCACCGGGGAGCTGTTTTTT
TRBJ2-1,TRBV12-3/TRBV12-4,TRBD1,NA,CASSRDRVAYNEQFF,TGTGCCAGCAGCAGGGACAGGGTTGCCTACAATGAGCAGTTCTTC
TRBJ1-5,TRBV20-1,TRBD1,NA,CSAARGPQQPQHF,TGCAGTGCAGCCAGGGGGCCCCAACAGCCCCAGCATTTT
TRBJ2-7,TRBV4-3,NA,NA,CASSQGRPDYEQYF,TGCGCCAGCAGCCAAGGAAGGCCGGACTACGAGCAGTACTTC
TRBJ2-4,TRBV4-1,NA,NA,CASSQGGWGVLAKNIQYF,TGCGCCAGCAGCCAAGGGGGCTGGGGCGTTTTAGCCAAAAACATTCAGTACTTC
TRBJ1-1,TRBV6-6,NA,once,CASIPGQQMNTEAFF,TGTGCCAGCATCCCGGGACAACAAATGAACACTGAAGCTTTCTTT
TRBJ2-7,TRBV28,NA,NA,CASSFIHVYEQYF,TGTGCCAGCAGTTTTATCCACGTCTACGAGCAGTACTTC
TRBJ1-1,TRBV28,TRBD1,NA,CASRQGGAAFF,TGTGCCAGCAGGCAGGGGGGGGCCGCTTTCTTT
TRBJ1-2,TRBV3-1,NA,NA,CASSPSTGVGYGYTF,TGTGCCAGCAGCCCGTCAACAGGAGTGGGCTACGGCTACACCTTC
TRBJ1-5,TRBV7-2,NA,NA,CASSARALGQPQHF,TGTGCCAGCAGCGCCAGGGCGCTGGGTCAGCCCCAGCATTTT
TRBJ1-5,TRBV6-6,NA,NA,CASSYDPNSNQPQHF,TGTGCCAGCAGTTACGACCCGAATAGCAATCAGCCCCAGCATTTT
TRBJ1-1,TRBV2,TRBD1,NA,CASTQTGLVTEAFF,TGTGCCAGCACCCAGACAGGGTTGGTCACTGAAGCTTTCTTT
TRBJ2-5,TRBV20-1,NA,NA,CSAKDGTQETQYF,TGCAGTGCTAAAGACGGAACTCAAGAGACCCAGTACTTC
TRBJ2-1,TRBV10-3,TRBD2,NA,CAISETSEYNEQFF,TGTGCCATCAGTGAGACTAGCGAATACAATGAGCAGTTCTTC
TRBJ2-2,TRBV7-9,TRBD1,NA,CASRDRPLRTGELFF,TGTGCCAGCAGGGACAGGCCGCTGAGGACCGGGGAGCTGTTTTTT
TRBJ1-3,TRBV15,NA,NA,CATSRVTGTGNTIYF,TGTGCCACCAGCAGAGTCACAGGGACTGGAAACACCATATATTTT
TRBJ2-6,TRBV3-1,NA,NA,CASHGWGANVLTF,TGTGCCAGCCACGGCTGGGGGGCCAACGTCCTAACTTTC
TRBJ2-5,TRBV11-2,TRBD1,NA,CASSVQGVETQYF,TGTGCCAGCAGCGTCCAGGGGGTAGAGACCCAGTACTTC
TRBJ1-2,TRBV6-2/TRBV6-3,NA,NA,CASSYPAGHSYGYTF,TGTGCCAGCAGTTATCCCGCGGGACACAGCTATGGCTACACCTTC
TRBJ1-5,TRBV29-1,NA,NA,CSVVPKQWNQPQHF,TGCAGCGTTGTTCCAAAACAGTGGAATCAGCCCCAGCATTTT
TRBJ2-2,TRBV9,NA,NA,CASSHRQVNTGELFF,TGTGCCAGCAGCCACCGACAGGTGAACACCGGGGAGCTGTTTTTT
TRBJ1-5,TRBV9,NA,NA,CASSPGPPNANQPQHF,TGTGCCAGCAGCCCGGGTCCTCCTAACGCCAATCAGCCCCAGCATTTT
TRBJ2-1,TRBV24-1,TRBD2,NA,CATSPQPGTSGASSYNEQFF,TGTGCCACCAGTCCTCAACCCGGGACTAGCGGGGCCAGCTCCTACAATGAGCAGTTCTTC
TRBJ2-5,TRBV14,TRBD2,NA,CASSRYAGEGTQYF,TGTGCCAGCAGCCGATACGCGGGAGAGGGGACCCAGTACTTC
TRBJ2-3,TRBV28,NA,NA,CASSLYVASGTDTQYF,TGTGCCAGCAGTTTATACGTGGCTTCGGGTACAGATACGCAGTATTTT
TRBJ2-7,TRBV2,NA,NA,CASSPDRITYEQYF,TGTGCCAGCAGTCCTGACAGGATTACCTACGAGCAGTACTTC
TRBJ2-7,TRBV30,NA,NA,CAWGQLREQYF,TGTGCCTGGGGCCAGCTACGAGAGCAGTACTTC
TRBJ2-5,TRBV20-1,NA,NA,CSARVGGTETQYF,TGCAGTGCTAGAGTGGGTGGGACAGAGACCCAGTACTTC
TRBJ1-2,TRBV9,NA,once,CASSVGTVLSGYTF,TGTGCCAGCAGCGTAGGGACAGTCTTATCGGGCTACACCTTC
TRBJ2-2,TRBV2,TRBD2,NA,CASSNRGANTGELFF,TGTGCCAGCAGTAACCGGGGGGCGAACACCGGGGAGCTGTTTTTT
TRBJ1-5,TRBV23-1,TRBD1,NA,CASSPHCGTAFNQPQHF,TGCGCCAGCAGTCCGCACTGCGGGACAGCCTTCAATCAGCCCCAGCATTTT
TRBJ1-4,TRBV2,NA,NA,CASSAAGANEKLFF,TGTGCCAGCAGTGCGGCAGGGGCTAATGAAAAACTGTTTTTT